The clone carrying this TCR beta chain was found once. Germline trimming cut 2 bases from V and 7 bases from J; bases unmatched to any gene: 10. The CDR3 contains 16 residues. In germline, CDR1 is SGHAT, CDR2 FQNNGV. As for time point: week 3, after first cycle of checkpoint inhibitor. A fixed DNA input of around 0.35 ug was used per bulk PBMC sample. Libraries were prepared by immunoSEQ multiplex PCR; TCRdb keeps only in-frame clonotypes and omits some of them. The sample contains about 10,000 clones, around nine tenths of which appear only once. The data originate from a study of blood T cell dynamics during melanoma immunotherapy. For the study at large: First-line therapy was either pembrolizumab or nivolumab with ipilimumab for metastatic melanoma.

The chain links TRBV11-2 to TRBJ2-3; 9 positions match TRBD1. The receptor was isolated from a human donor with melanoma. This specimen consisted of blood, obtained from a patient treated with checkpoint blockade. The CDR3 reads CASSLRGGQGGNTQYF. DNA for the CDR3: TGTGCCAGCAGCTTAAGGGGGGGACAGGGTGGAAATACGCAGTATTTT.